This record looks at one T cell receptor (beta chain) sequence and its context. The antigen remains undetermined. The RNA input was about 0.5 to 1 ug, and it was reverse transcribed with random hexamers. TCR beta CDR3 was amplified by immunoSEQ covering 54 Vbeta and 13 Jbeta. TCRdb recomputed calls from the immunoSEQ multiplex PCR reads with MiXCR, one row per CDR3 protein. The table shows a few hundred thousand distinct CDR3 sequences, with approximately 85% occurring only once. This CDR3 is built from 15 residues. Germline CDR1 reads DFQATT; CDR2 reads SNEGSKA (reference sequence). V was trimmed by 0 bases and J by 0 bases, leaving 12 bases between them. This specimen comes from a study of CD8 T cells in Susac syndrome. Peripheral blood CD8+ and CD4+ T cells were profiled by TCR beta sequencing. TEMRA cells were FACS-enriched, with CD8+ and CD4+ T cells isolated negatively. Study-level findings and limits: The authors acknowledged that the study's TCR sequencing and HLA analysis involved relatively few individuals.

The source is a human donor with multiple sclerosis. Sequencing input: CD8+ T cells from PBMCs. This chain uses TRBV20-1 with TRBJ2-7; D might be TRBD2 (6 bases). The chain's CDR3 is CSARDPRDPSYEQYF. CDR3 bases: TGCAGTGCTAGAGATCCGCGGGACCCCTCCTACGAGCAGTACTTC.